Below are 5 T cell receptor beta chains sequenced from a single sample in a study of T cell responses to AZD1222 COVID-19 vaccine. Clones were sequenced by immunoSEQ multiplex PCR, and TCRdb holds only the in-frame ones, with some missing. Among about 100,000 clones listed, around 94% were seen once. The specimen was peripheral blood, collected on day 0 of AZD1222 vaccination. These receptors originate from an adult in good health.

This rearrangement joins TRBV5-1 to TRBJ2-2; D tentatively reads TRBD1 or TRBD2 (5 bases each). Per germline, CDR1 SGHRS and CDR2 YFSETQ. V lost 0 bases to trimming and J lost 1 base, with 7 bases between them. This CDR3 spans 15 amino acids. The chain's CDR3 is CASSLVRGNTGELFF. In nucleotides, the CDR3 is TGCGCCAGCAGCTTGGTGAGGGGGAACACCGGGGAGCTGTTTTTT.

V is TRBV3-1 (or the pseudogene TRBV3-2) and J is TRBJ1-2; TRBD1 is a possible D gene (5 bases). The CDR3 has 13 amino acids. Per germline, CDR1 LGHDT and CDR2 YNNKEL (reference sequence). V was shortened by 4 bases and J by 8 bases, with 14 bases between the two germline ends. DNA for the CDR3: TGTGCCAGCAGCCCTTGGGGCCGAACGGGCTACACCTTC. This gives the protein CASSPWGRTGYTF.

The chain links TRBV7-9 to TRBJ1-1, with 7 bases aligning to TRBD1. This CDR3 contains 13 residues. Unmatched junction bases numbered 6, after V lost 4 bases and J lost 7 bases. Germline V gene sequence: CDR1 SEHNR, CDR2 FQNEAQ (reference sequence). The CDR3 loop is CASSSFDRVEAFF. CDR3 coding DNA: TGTGCCAGCAGCTCTTTCGACAGGGTTGAAGCTTTCTTT.

The chain links TRBV28 to TRBJ2-1; the match to TRBD2 covers 9 bases. Unmatched junction bases numbered 25, after V lost 4 bases and J lost 9 bases. Germline CDR1 MDHEN, CDR2 SYDVKM. This CDR3 region has 20 residues. The chain's CDR3 is CASSSERTSAHGTYNGEQFF. DNA of the CDR3: TGTGCCAGCAGTTCCGAACGGACTAGCGCACACGGGACATACAATGGTGAGCAGTTCTTC.

The chain has TRBV19 and TRBJ1-2; D remains unclear. The CDR3 consists of 17 residues. Germline CDR1 and CDR2: LNHDA and SQIVND (reference sequence). The V end lost 3 bases, the J end lost 2 bases, and 19 bases lay between the germline ends. The CDR3 sequence: CASSISPPWVTNYGYTF. The CDR3 DNA reads as TGTGCCAGTAGTATTAGCCCCCCCTGGGTCACCAACTATGGCTACACCTTC.